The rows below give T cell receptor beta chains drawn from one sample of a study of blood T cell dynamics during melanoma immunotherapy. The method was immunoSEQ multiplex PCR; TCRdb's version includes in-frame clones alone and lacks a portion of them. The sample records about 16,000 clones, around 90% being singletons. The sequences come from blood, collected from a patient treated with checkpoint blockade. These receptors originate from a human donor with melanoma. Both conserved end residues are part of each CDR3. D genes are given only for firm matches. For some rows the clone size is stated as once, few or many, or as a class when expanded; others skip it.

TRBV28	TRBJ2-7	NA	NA	CASSVQYEQYF	TGTGCCAGCAGTGTCCAATACGAGCAGTACTTC
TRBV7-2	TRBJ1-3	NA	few	CASSLIGNTIYF	TGTGCCAGCAGCTTAATTGGAAACACCATATATTTT
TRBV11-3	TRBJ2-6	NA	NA	CASSPGTNNVLTF	TGTGCCAGCAGCCCCGGGACAAACAACGTCCTGACTTTC
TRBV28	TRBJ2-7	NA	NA	CASSLCRPPYEQYF	TGTGCCAGCAGTTTATGCAGACCCCCCTACGAGCAGTACTTC
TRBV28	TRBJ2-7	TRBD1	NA	CASSGPGQGKYEQYF	TGTGCCAGCAGTGGACCGGGACAGGGAAAGTACGAGCAGTACTTC
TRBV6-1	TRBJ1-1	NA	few	CASTEMEAFF	TGTGCCAGCACCGAGATGGAAGCTTTCTTT
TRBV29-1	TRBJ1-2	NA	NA	CSVEEGRGYGYTF	TGCAGCGTTGAGGAGGGCCGGGGCTATGGCTACACCTTC
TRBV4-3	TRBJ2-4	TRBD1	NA	CASSQGQGMLDIQYF	TGCGCCAGCAGCCAAGGACAGGGTATGCTTGACATTCAGTACTTC
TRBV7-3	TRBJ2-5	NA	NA	CASSSAGQKETQYF	TGTGCCAGCAGCTCCGCGGGACAGAAAGAGACCCAGTACTTC
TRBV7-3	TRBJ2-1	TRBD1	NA	CASSSQGPLIRNEQFF	TGTGCCAGCAGCTCACAGGGGCCCCTTATTAGGAATGAGCAGTTCTTC
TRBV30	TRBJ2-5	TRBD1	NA	CAWSVQFPGTGEETQYF	TGTGCCTGGAGTGTACAGTTTCCCGGGACAGGGGAAGAGACCCAGTACTTC
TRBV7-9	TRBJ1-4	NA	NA	CASSLASDSTTNEKLFF	TGTGCCAGCAGCTTAGCTTCGGACAGCACAACTAATGAAAAACTGTTTTTT
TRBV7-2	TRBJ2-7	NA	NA	CASSSDSHEQYF	TGTGCCAGCAGCTCCGACAGCCACGAGCAGTACTTC
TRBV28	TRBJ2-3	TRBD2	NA	CASSHGTSGNTQYF	TGTGCCAGCAGTCACGGGACTAGCGGTAATACGCAGTATTTT
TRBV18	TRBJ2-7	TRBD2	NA	CASSPGLAGARSNEQYF	TGTGCCAGCTCACCGGGACTAGCGGGAGCAAGATCCAACGAGCAGTACTTC
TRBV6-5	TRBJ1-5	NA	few	CASRAGFLGDQPQHF	TGTGCCAGCAGAGCAGGGTTCCTTGGGGATCAGCCCCAGCATTTT
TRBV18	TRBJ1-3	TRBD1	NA	CASSPDRGPGNTIYF	TGTGCCAGCTCACCGGACAGGGGTCCAGGAAACACCATATATTTT
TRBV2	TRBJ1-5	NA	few	CASSQGLGEEQPQHF	TGTGCCAGCAGTCAAGGATTGGGGGAGGAACAGCCCCAGCATTTT
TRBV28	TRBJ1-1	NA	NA	CASITSGGTEAFF	TGTGCCAGCATCACCTCGGGTGGCACTGAAGCTTTCTTT
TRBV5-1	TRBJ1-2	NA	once	CASSSTQQGLYGYTF	TGCGCCAGCAGCTCGACCCAGCAGGGGTTGTATGGCTACACCTTC
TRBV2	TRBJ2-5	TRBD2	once	CASNPTSGSETQYF	TGTGCCAGCAACCCGACTAGCGGGAGTGAGACCCAGTACTTC
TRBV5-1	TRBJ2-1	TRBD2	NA	CASSATSGRGGEQFF	TGCGCCAGCAGCGCGACTAGCGGGAGGGGAGGTGAGCAGTTCTTC